Presented here are 31 T cell receptor beta chains from one specimen sequenced in a study of T cell responses to AZD1222 COVID-19 vaccine (dated by TCRdb to 2020 to 2022). Library prep was done by the immunoSEQ multiplex PCR assay. TCRdb took over this immuneACCESS table, retaining in-frame rearrangements with V and J assigned. Such tables are incomplete; in checked studies, under half of the missing clones stem from an unresolved V gene, and the remainder is unexplained. The sample has around 120,000 clones on record, roughly nine tenths of them singletons. 6% to 9% of the sample is held by the ten biggest clonotypes. The time point label of this sample denotes: baseline before first vaccination. This sample comprised peripheral blood, obtained on day 0 of AZD1222 vaccination. These receptors were taken from an adult in good health.

The J gene is TRBJ2-2, the V gene TRBV29-1, with D perhaps assigned TRBD1 or TRBD2 (5 bases each). CDR1 and CDR2 (germline): SQVTM, ANQGSEA. V was pared by 7 bases and J by 3 bases, with 9 bases between. CDR3 length equals 12 residues. The CDR3 nucleotides are TGCAGCGCCTTGGGGGACACCGGGGAGCTGTTTTTT. Protein product: CSALGDTGELFF.

The genes are TRBV5-1 and TRBJ2-7; D is unclear. Trimming took off 2 bases at V and 1 base at J, with 10 bases between the two ends. CDR1 and CDR2 (germline): SGHRS, YFSETQ. This CDR3 is built from 14 residues. DNA for the CDR3: TGCGCCAGCAGCTTAGAGGTAGGGTCCTACGAGCAGTACTTC. Translating it yields CASSLEVGSYEQYF.

The chain has TRBV6-2 or TRBV6-3 and TRBJ1-1; 11 nucleotides line up with TRBD1. CDR1 and CDR2 from the germline V gene are MNHEY and SVGEGT. The CDR3 extends over 18 amino acids. V lost 4 bases, J lost 3 bases, and 13 bases stayed unmatched. The CDR3 DNA follows: TGTGCCAGCAGTTCCGGACCGGGACAGGGGGTAAGGGACACTGAAGCTTTCTTT. Translating it yields CASSSGPGQGVRDTEAFF.

This rearrangement joins TRBV5-5 to TRBJ1-1; tentative D call: TRBD1 (5 bases). CDR3 length: 14 amino acids. Germline V gene sequence: CDR1 SGHKS, CDR2 YYEKEE (reference sequence). V shed 0 bases and J shed 0 bases, with 6 bases lying between them. The CDR3 region is CASSLATVNTEAFF. CDR3 DNA sequence: TGTGCCAGCAGCTTGGCGACAGTGAACACTGAAGCTTTCTTT. Supplemented by reference TRBV5-5 and TRBJ1-1, the full variable domain reads DAGVTQSPTHLIKTRGQQVTLRCSPISGHKSVSWYQQVLGQGPQFIFQYYEKEERGRGNFPDRFSARQFPNYSSELNVNALLLGDSALYLCASSLATVNTEAFFGQGTRLTVV.

The J gene is TRBJ2-1, the V gene TRBV7-8; 7 bases line up with TRBD2. This CDR3 has 14 residues. Germline loops: CDR1 SGHVS, CDR2 FQNEAQ. V trimming: 4 bases; J trimming: 8 bases; junction bases outside the gene matches: 8. The CDR3 loop is CASSWAGVLDEQFF. CDR3 nucleotides: TGTGCCAGCAGCTGGGCGGGAGTACTGGATGAGCAGTTCTTC.

The chain combines TRBV11-2 with TRBJ2-1; TRBD1 might be the D (5 bases). Germline CDR1 and CDR2: SGHAT and FQNNGV. The CDR3 has 16 residues. Trimming cost V 2 bases and J 0 bases, with 11 bases left between them. The chain's CDR3 is CASSLKLDSSYNEQFF. The CDR3 region has the DNA TGTGCCAGCAGCTTAAAGTTAGACAGCTCCTACAATGAGCAGTTCTTC.

This clone was picked up a small number of times. The V call is TRBV21-1, the J call TRBJ2-7; TRBD2 is the table's D call, not checked against the DNA. TRBV21-1 is listed as a pseudogene. The CDR3 totals 15 residues. CDR3 sequence reads: CASTPAAGGPFEQYF. CDR3 DNA: TGTGCCAGCACCCCGGCCGCGGGGGGCCCTTTTGAGCAGTACTTC.

V gene TRBV4-3 combines with J gene TRBJ1-2; D unclear. The CDR3 is 15 amino acids. The V and J ends lost 0 bases and 7 bases respectively, with 15 bases between them. CDR1 is LGHNA, CDR2 YSLEER, per germline. The CDR3 reads CASSQELSDWGGYTF. The CDR3 DNA sequence: TGCGCCAGCAGCCAAGAATTGAGTGATTGGGGTGGCTACACCTTC.

This CDR3 is CASSHSGQANQPQHF. The CDR3 DNA sequence: TGCGCCAGCAGCCACAGCGGACAAGCGAATCAGCCCCAGCATTTT. The rearrangement links TRBV4-1 to TRBJ1-5, with TRBD1 as a possible D gene (5 bases). Germline V gene lookup returns CDR1 MGHRA and CDR2 YSYEKL. This CDR3 spans 15 amino acids. V lost 3 bases to trimming and J lost 4 bases, with 13 bases between them.

The genes are TRBV6-1 and TRBJ2-2; 12 bases fit TRBD2. Per germline, CDR1 MNHNS and CDR2 SASEGT. The CDR3 loop spans 16 amino acids. With 4 bases clipped from V and 4 bases from J, the junction kept 4 bases outside the gene matches. CDR3 sequence: CASSALAGGITGELFF. For the CDR3, the DNA is TGTGCCAGCAGTGCACTAGCGGGAGGTATCACCGGGGAGCTGTTTTTT.

This chain connects TRBV5-4 to TRBJ2-1, with 13 bases lining up with TRBD2. Unmatched junction bases numbered 7, after V lost 3 bases and J lost 7 bases. This CDR3 comprises 16 residues. CDR1 SGHNT and CDR2 YYREEE come from the germline V gene (reference sequence). CDR3 bases: TGTGCCAGCAGCTCTGAGACTAGCGGGAGGTGGAATGAGCAGTTCTTC. This encodes CASSSETSGRWNEQFF.

The chain uses TRBV7-9 and TRBJ2-1; D may be TRBD1 (6 bases). The V end lost 7 bases, the J end lost 7 bases, and 20 bases lay between the germline ends. This CDR3 spans 15 amino acids. CDR1 is SEHNR and CDR2 is FQNEAQ in the germline V gene (reference sequence). CDR3 sequence: CASTQQGQGRNEQFF. In nucleotides, the CDR3 is TGTGCCAGCACCCAGCAGGGGCAGGGCCGGAATGAGCAGTTCTTC.

In nucleotides, the CDR3 is TGTGCCAGTAGGAATCCGGGGGGAGAAACTGGAAACACCATATATTTT. Translated, it gives CASRNPGGETGNTIYF. The chain uses TRBV19 and TRBJ1-3, with a possible D match to TRBD1 (5 bases). The ends were cut back, 6 bases at V and 2 bases at J, with 17 bases in the middle. The CDR3 is 16 amino acids. Germline values: CDR1 LNHDA, CDR2 SQIVND (reference sequence).

The chain uses TRBV24-1 and TRBJ1-5, with 8 nucleotides matching TRBD1. With V trimmed by 7 bases and J by 4 bases, 8 bases remained unmatched. The CDR3 length is 15 residues. Germline CDR1 reads KGHDR; CDR2 reads SFDVKD. The CDR3 coding sequence is TGTGCCACCAGGGAAGGGACAGGTGAAAATCAGCCCCAGCATTTT. It yields the protein CATREGTGENQPQHF.

Concerning this clone itself: Other nucleotide sequences in the sample specify the same CDR3. CDR3 nucleotides: TGCGCCAGCAGTGAATACAGGGGGACTGAAGCTTTCTTT. Its protein is CASSEYRGTEAFF. This chain joins TRBV10-1 and TRBJ1-1; the match to TRBD1 covers 8 bases. The CDR3 is 13 residues long. With V trimmed by 3 bases and J by 5 bases, 2 bases remained unmatched. Germline CDR1 and CDR2: WNHNN and SYGVQD (reference sequence).

The J gene is TRBJ1-1, the V gene TRBV28; unclear D gene. This CDR3 contains 13 residues. Looked up from germline, CDR1 is MDHEN and CDR2 is SYDVKM. Trimming took off 0 bases at V and 6 bases at J, with 8 bases between the two ends. The CDR3 sequence is CASSLWSSAEAFF. CDR3 bases: TGTGCCAGCAGTTTATGGTCGAGTGCTGAAGCTTTCTTT.

V usage is TRBV5-1 and J usage is TRBJ2-6, with D possibly TRBD2 on 5 matching bases. CDR3 length equals 16 residues. The germline CDR1 and CDR2 sequences are SGHRS and YFSETQ. The germline V and J ends were trimmed by 0 bases and 2 bases, with 9 bases remaining between them. CDR3 coding DNA: TGCGCCAGCAGCTTGGCCGTGGGAGCTGGGGCCAACGTCCTGACTTTC. Translation: CASSLAVGAGANVLTF.

V is TRBV2 and J is TRBJ2-2, with D maybe TRBD2 (6 bases). With 3 bases removed from V and 1 base from J, the gap between germline ends came to 21 bases. CDR1 is SNHLY and CDR2 is FYNNEI in the germline V gene. The CDR3 totals 19 residues. CDR3: CASSDLGLAQNRNTGELFF. CDR3 DNA: TGTGCCAGCAGTGACTTAGGGCTAGCGCAGAATAGGAACACCGGGGAGCTGTTTTTT.

About this clone itself: Other DNA sequences from this sample encode an identical CDR3 as well. The CDR3 DNA follows: TGTGCCAGCAGTTACTCGAACTATGGCTACACCTTC. It specifies CASSYSNYGYTF. V is TRBV28 and J is TRBJ1-2; D is unclear. Looked up from germline, CDR1 is MDHEN and CDR2 is SYDVKM. The CDR3 is made up of 12 amino acids. The V end was cut by 4 bases, the J end by 2 bases, with 5 bases between.

The rearrangement joins TRBV11-2 to TRBJ2-1, with TRBD2 matching 11 bases. V lost 5 bases, J lost 7 bases, and 7 bases stayed unmatched. Germline V CDR1 and CDR2: SGHAT, FQNNGV. This CDR3 is built from 15 residues. The CDR3 sequence: CASSSGTSGANEQFF. The CDR3 bases are TGTGCCAGCAGCAGCGGGACTAGCGGTGCTAATGAGCAGTTCTTC.

V usage is TRBV7-2 and J usage is TRBJ2-5, with D possibly matching TRBD2 (5 bases). This CDR3 contains 15 residues. V was clipped by 5 bases and J by 1 base, with 14 bases between them. Germline values: CDR1 SGHTA, CDR2 FQGNSA. CDR3 protein: CASSPGSESQETQYF. The DNA for the CDR3 is TGTGCCAGCAGCCCGGGATCTGAGAGCCAAGAGACCCAGTACTTC.

This chain connects TRBV18 to TRBJ1-5; no clear D gene. Looked up from germline, CDR1 is KGHSH and CDR2 is LQKENI. There are 13 residues in the CDR3. Trimming removed 6 bases at V and 10 bases at J, with 16 bases between. The CDR3, as DNA: TGTGCCAGCTCCCCGGGCCTAGAAGGCCCCCAGCATTTT. Translating it yields CASSPGLEGPQHF.

The chain employs TRBV9 and TRBJ2-5, with 13 bases lining up with TRBD2. Germline CDR1 SGDLS, CDR2 YYNGEE. The V gene end was trimmed by 4 bases and the J gene end by 5 bases; junction bases not matched to a gene: 8. The CDR3 extends over 16 amino acids. The CDR3 bases are TGTGCCAGCAGCCCCGGACTAGCGGGAGCCGGGGAGACCCAGTACTTC. This codes for CASSPGLAGAGETQYF.

The chain uses TRBV4-1 and TRBJ1-3; 7 nucleotides align to TRBD1. This CDR3 comprises 15 residues. V dropped 3 bases and J dropped 3; count of bases not matched to a gene: 5. Germline CDR1 is MGHRA and CDR2 is YSYEKL. The CDR3 sequence is CASSHPTGNGNTIYF. CDR3 nucleotide sequence: TGCGCCAGCAGCCACCCGACAGGGAATGGAAACACCATATATTTT.

The CDR3 sequence is CASSPYGDTQYF. CDR3 DNA sequence: TGTGCCAGCTCACCCTATGGGGATACGCAGTATTTT. The gene calls are TRBV18 and TRBJ2-3; D is undetermined. The CDR3 length is 12 residues. Germline V gene lookup returns CDR1 KGHSH and CDR2 LQKENI. The V gene lost 3 bases and the J gene lost 6 bases, with 7 bases spanning the gap.

The CDR3 loop is CASSQEPRTRDEQFF. The CDR3 coding sequence is TGCGCCAGCAGCCAAGAGCCGAGGACTAGGGATGAGCAGTTCTTC. The chain couples TRBV4-1 to TRBJ2-1; 7 bases are shared with TRBD2. CDR1 and CDR2 (germline): MGHRA, YSYEKL. The CDR3 consists of 15 residues. Germline trimming cut 0 bases from V and 8 bases from J; bases unmatched to any gene: 7.

The chain uses TRBV5-5 and TRBJ2-1; the match to TRBD2 covers 8 bases. Germline values: CDR1 SGHKS, CDR2 YYEKEE (reference sequence). The CDR3 runs to 15 residues. V was clipped by 7 bases and J by 4 bases; unmatched bases: 10. The CDR3: CASPGGVGLYNEQFF. CDR3 bases: TGTGCCAGCCCCGGGGGGGTGGGGTTGTACAATGAGCAGTTCTTC.

The genes are TRBV30 and TRBJ1-2; D might be TRBD1 (5 bases). V was clipped by 0 bases and J by 4 bases, with 15 bases between them. The CDR3 is 15 amino acids. In germline, CDR1 is GTSNPN, CDR2 SVGIG (reference sequence). CDR3 DNA sequence: TGTGCCTGGAGTGTACTTTCAGGGATCGCCTATGGCTACACCTTC. Translating it yields CAWSVLSGIAYGYTF.

This rearrangement joins TRBV19 to TRBJ1-1; D perhaps matches TRBD1 (5 bases). Germline lookup yields CDR1 LNHDA and CDR2 SQIVND (reference sequence). This CDR3 spans 14 amino acids. The germline V and J ends were trimmed by 4 bases and 6 bases, with 15 bases remaining between them. The CDR3 DNA reads as TGTGCCAGTAGTACCGGGACCTGGGCCCCTGAAGCTTTCTTT. This translates into CASSTGTWAPEAFF.

This clone has only one observation. The chain is built from TRBV5-4 and TRBJ1-1, with a weak D call TRBD1 (6 bases). The V end lost 4 bases, the J end lost 2 bases, and 18 bases lay between the germline ends. This CDR3 comprises 16 residues. CDR1 SGHNT and CDR2 YYREEE come from the germline V gene (reference sequence). CDR3 bases: TGTGCCAGCAGCCGGACCCCGGGAGGGGGTAACACTGAAGCTTTCTTT. It codes for CASSRTPGGGNTEAFF.

This clone was found a few times. The rearrangement joins TRBV7-6 to TRBJ2-7; the D is unclear. This CDR3 spans 12 amino acids. Germline V gene data show CDR1 as SGHVS and CDR2 as FNYEAQ. Trimming removed 5 bases at V and 6 bases at J, with 11 bases between. This CDR3 is CASSLTNGEQYF. CDR3 nucleotides: TGTGCCAGCAGCCTAACGAACGGCGAGCAGTACTTC.